Shown below are 4 T cell receptor beta chains from a single sample sequenced in a study of control samples from healthy donors and cancer patients. Data came from immunoSEQ multiplex PCR; TCRdb stores just in-frame clones and leaves some out. The sample yields 200,000 to 250,000 clones, roughly 94% seen once. Sequencing was done on a sample of blood. The receptors were sampled from a man between 45 and 60 years old in good health.

This clone was seen just once. The gene calls are TRBV24-1 and TRBJ1-6; D gene uncertain. V was shortened by 6 bases and J by 7 bases, with 9 bases between the two germline ends. Germline V gives CDR1 KGHDR, CDR2 SFDVKD. The CDR3 has 13 residues. The CDR3 reads CATSQRANSPLHF. In DNA form, the CDR3 reads TGTGCCACCAGTCAGCGAGCAAATTCACCCCTCCACTTT.

Worth noting for this clone: Other DNA sequences within the sample encode an identical CDR3. The chain is built from TRBV18 and TRBJ1-5, with D perhaps matching TRBD1 (5 bases). CDR1 is KGHSH, CDR2 LQKENI, per germline. The CDR3 is made up of 14 amino acids. V was shortened by 0 bases and J by 7 bases, with 10 bases between the two germline ends. CDR3 loop: CASSPPGGDQPQHF. The CDR3 DNA is TGTGCCAGCTCACCACCCGGGGGGGACCAGCCCCAGCATTTT.

In this sample, this clone turned up once. The CDR3 protein is CASSVGQGLQPQHF. CDR3 DNA sequence: TGTGCCAGCTCAGTCGGACAGGGACTCCAGCCCCAGCATTTT. The genes are TRBV18 and TRBJ1-5; TRBD1 matches at 8 bases. The ends lost 5 bases at V and 7 bases at J; junction bases unmatched: 7. CDR3 length equals 14 residues. Germline V lookup: CDR1 KGHSH, CDR2 LQKENI.

The chain uses TRBV24-1 and TRBJ1-5, with 10 bases aligning to TRBD1. Germline CDR1 KGHDR, CDR2 SFDVKD. This CDR3 is 16 amino acids long. V trimming: 4 bases; J trimming: 9 bases; junction bases outside the gene matches: 11. CDR3 in DNA: TGTGCCACCAGTGACCCAACGACAGGGGGCAAGGGGCCCCAGCATTTT. Protein product: CATSDPTTGGKGPQHF.